Included here is one T cell receptor (beta chain) sequence, with context. These data come from a study of blood T cell repertoires in COVID-19. Across the whole study: T cells, B-cell-depleted T cells, or PBMCs supplied cDNA or gDNA.

Categorization into cohorts depended on clinical history that participants reported. Libraries were prepared by immunoSEQ multiplex PCR; TCRdb keeps only in-frame clonotypes and omits some of them. In the table there are 150,000 to 250,000 clones, 87% of which are singletons. The germline V gene has CDR1 LNHDA and CDR2 SQIVND (reference sequence). The CDR3 has 12 residues. Trimming took off 6 bases at V and 6 bases at J, with 11 bases between the two ends. The specimen sequenced was PBMCs or T cells enriched from blood (not recorded which). The receptor was derived from a woman younger than 45 who had recovered from COVID-19. The J gene is TRBJ1-1, the V gene TRBV19, with no clear D. The CDR3 sequence: CASRERRAEAFF. In nucleotides, the CDR3 is TGTGCCAGTAGGGAAAGGAGGGCTGAAGCTTTCTTT.